The clone carrying this TCR beta chain appeared a few times. V lost 1 base, J lost 6 bases, and 6 bases lay in between. This CDR3 is built from 12 residues. Germline CDR1 is SEHNR and CDR2 is FQNEAQ (reference sequence). Stable Graves' hyperthyroidism meant no ophthalmopathy progression within 18 months. The entry originates in a study of T cells in Graves' hyperthyroidism and ophthalmopathy. RNA transcripts provided the source from which TCR beta CDR3 regions were amplified. First-round RT-PCR targeting the TCR CDR3 was performed with the HTBI primer set. TCRdb reprocessed the multiplex PCR reads with MiXCR, giving one entry per CDR3 protein. The sample lists 500,000 to 650,000 distinct CDR3 sequences; around 13% were seen once.

This rearrangement joins TRBV7-9 to TRBJ1-1; no definite D call. This clonotype was obtained from a woman aged 40 to 50 with Graves' hyperthyroidism. The sequenced sample consisted of blood. CDR3 loop: CASSLELPEAFF. Here the CDR3 DNA reads TGTGCCAGCAGCTTAGAGCTCCCTGAAGCTTTCTTT.